This TCR beta chain was identified in a study of shared clonotypes between healthy human individuals. Concerning this clone itself: Its antigen is as yet unknown.

At the deep level, the assay was run. Produced via immunoSEQ multiplex PCR; TCRdb's table is partial and in-frame only. Of over 850,000 clones detected, approximately 78% appear once; the ten largest clones hold 0.61%. The trim removed 5 bases at V and 7 bases at J, leaving 10 bases unmatched. CDR1 MDHEN and CDR2 SYDVKM come from the germline V gene. CDR3 size: 15 residues. Study-level findings and limits: The donor pool, a small one, limited the genetic and exposure-history diversity represented. It was observed that approximately 5% of naive CD4 clonotypes were shared across several donors.

The clonotype originates from a young man in good health. Some clones in this sample may be carry-over from other donors' samples. The sample taken for sequencing was memory CD4+ T cells from PBMCs. Subset specified: CD45RA-negative fraction. The genes are TRBV28 and TRBJ1-4; TRBD1 agrees at 7 bases. This chain's CDR3 is CASSPSGGQREKLFF. As DNA, the CDR3 is TGTGCCAGCAGTCCCTCAGGGGGGCAACGTGAAAAACTGTTTTTT. Full variable domain (rest looked up from reference TRBV28 and TRBJ1-4): DVKVTQSSRYLVKRTGEKVFLECVQDMDHENMFWYRQDPGLGLRLIYFSYDVKMKEKGDIPEGYSVSREKKERFSLILESASTNQTSMYLCASSPSGGQREKLFFGSGTQLSVL.